This T cell receptor (beta chain) was documented in a study of T cell clones after liver transplantation. Trimming removed 0 bases from V and 0 bases from J; junction bases left unmatched: 8. Per the germline V gene, CDR1 is LGHNA and CDR2 is YSLEER. The CDR3 is 18 residues long. Only in-frame clones appear in the TCRdb table, and some are missing; sequencing was by immunoSEQ multiplex PCR. The sample lists 85,000 to 110,000 clones; around 84% were seen once. The rearrangement joins TRBV4-3 to TRBJ2-7; 10 bases align to TRBD2. This sample comprised CD4+ T cells from blood, obtained approximately 43 months after liver transplant. The receptor comes from a human patient who received a liver transplant. The graft donor may be the source of some T cells. In nucleotides, the CDR3 is TGCGCCAGCAGCCAAGAAACTAGCGGGGCCCGGAGCTCCTACGAGCAGTACTTC. Residues: CASSQETSGARSSYEQYF.